This T cell receptor (beta chain) is drawn from a study of blood T cells in healthy people across ages. General study points: Age advanced and TCR beta diversity per million T cells fell, roughly linearly. Donor CMV status was unknown, possibly confounding expanded clonotype changes.

In the case of this clonotype: Its antigen is currently unknown.

The study isolated at least 7 million PBMCs from each sample. There are 16 residues in the CDR3. Looked up from germline, CDR1 is LGHDT and CDR2 is YNNKEL (reference sequence). A second 7 to 11 cycle PCR used barcoded and J-beta primers. TCRdb re-analysed the 5' RACE reads in MiXCR, keeping a single row per CDR3 protein. The sample carries roughly 800,000 distinct CDR3 sequences, 50% to 65% recorded once. The origin of this receptor is a man older than 75 in good health. The rearrangement joins TRBV3-1 to TRBJ2-4; D perhaps matches TRBD2 (6 bases). The J call is uncertain, as TRBJ2-7 better fits the DNA end. The sequenced sample consisted of blood. The CDR3 coding sequence is TGTGCCAGCAGCCAAGGGACTGCCCAACGACTAGGCGAGCAGTACTTC. Translating it yields CASSQGTAQRLGEQYF.